Reported below is one T cell receptor (beta chain). Cohort allocation depended upon clinical history that participants reported. The data were obtained in a study of blood T cell repertoires in COVID-19. Across the study: COVID-19 samples collected from the United States, Italy and Spain covered acute and convalescent phases. PBMCs, B-cell-depleted T cells, or T cells were the source of the cDNA or gDNA that made up the material.

Original methodology: Reference gene primer amplification yielded estimated nucleated cell counts. Clones were sequenced by immunoSEQ multiplex PCR, and TCRdb holds only the in-frame ones, with some missing. V and J calls and clone size are given by that table; D and trimming were obtained from the DNA. Here the sample spans a few hundred thousand clones, about 90% being singletons. CDR1 is MRHNA and CDR2 is SNTAGT in the germline V gene. This CDR3 has 14 amino acids. V was clipped by 6 bases and J by 2 bases; unmatched bases: 2. This clonotype was obtained from an older woman who had recovered from COVID-19. The rearrangement links TRBV6-4 to TRBJ2-1; 9 nucleotides line up with TRBD2. Sequencing used PBMCs or T cells enriched from blood (not recorded which). The CDR3: CASRRGGTYNEQFF. The CDR3 coding sequence is TGTGCCAGCAGGCGGGGGGGGACCTACAATGAGCAGTTCTTC.